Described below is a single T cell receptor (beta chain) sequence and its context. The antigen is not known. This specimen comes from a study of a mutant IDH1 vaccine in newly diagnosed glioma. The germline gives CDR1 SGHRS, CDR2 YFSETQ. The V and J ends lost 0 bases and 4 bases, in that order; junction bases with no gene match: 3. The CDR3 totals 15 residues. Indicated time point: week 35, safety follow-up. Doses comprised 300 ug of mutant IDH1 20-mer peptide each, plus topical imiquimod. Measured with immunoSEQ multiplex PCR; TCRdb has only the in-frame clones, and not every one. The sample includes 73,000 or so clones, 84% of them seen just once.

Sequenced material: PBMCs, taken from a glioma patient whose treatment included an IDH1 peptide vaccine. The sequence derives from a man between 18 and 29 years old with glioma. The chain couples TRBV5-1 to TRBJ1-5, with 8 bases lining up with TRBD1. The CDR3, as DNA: TGCGCCAGCAGCTTGGTAGGGGACAGGAATCAGCCCCAGCATTTT. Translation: CASSLVGDRNQPQHF.